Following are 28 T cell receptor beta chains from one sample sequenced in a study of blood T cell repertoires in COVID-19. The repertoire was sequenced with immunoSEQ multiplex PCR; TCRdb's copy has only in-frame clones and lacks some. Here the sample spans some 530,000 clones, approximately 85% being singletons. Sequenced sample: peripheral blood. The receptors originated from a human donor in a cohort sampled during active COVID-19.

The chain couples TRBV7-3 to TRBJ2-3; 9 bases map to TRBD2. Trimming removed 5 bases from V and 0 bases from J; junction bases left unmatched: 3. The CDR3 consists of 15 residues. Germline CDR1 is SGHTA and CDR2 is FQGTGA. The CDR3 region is CASSRGRASTDTQYF. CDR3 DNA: TGTGCCAGCAGCCGCGGGAGGGCTAGCACAGATACGCAGTATTTT. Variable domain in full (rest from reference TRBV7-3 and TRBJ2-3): GAGVSQTPSNKVTEKGKYVELRCDPISGHTALYWYRQSLGQGPEFLIYFQGTGAADDSGLPNDRFFAVRPEGSVSTLKIQRTERGDSAVYLCASSRGRASTDTQYFGPGTRLTVL.

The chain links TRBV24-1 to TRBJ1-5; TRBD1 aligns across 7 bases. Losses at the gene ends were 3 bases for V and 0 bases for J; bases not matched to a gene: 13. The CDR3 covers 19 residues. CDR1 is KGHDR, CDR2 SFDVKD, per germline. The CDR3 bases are TGTGCCACCAGTGATCCCCGCCCAGGGGGGTTGCATAGCAATCAGCCCCAGCATTTT. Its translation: CATSDPRPGGLHSNQPQHF.

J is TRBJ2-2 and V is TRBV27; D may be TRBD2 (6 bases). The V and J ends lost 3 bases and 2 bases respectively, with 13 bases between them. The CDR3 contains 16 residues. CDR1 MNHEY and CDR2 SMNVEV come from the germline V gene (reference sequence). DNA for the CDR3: TGTGCCAGCAGTTTCTCTTTGACTAGAAACACCGGGGAGCTGTTTTTT. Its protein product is CASSFSLTRNTGELFF.

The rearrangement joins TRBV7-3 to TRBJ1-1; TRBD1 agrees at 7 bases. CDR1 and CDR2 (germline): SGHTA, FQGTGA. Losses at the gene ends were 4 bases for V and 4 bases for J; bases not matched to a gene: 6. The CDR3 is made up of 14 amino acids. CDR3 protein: CASSSQTGITEAFF. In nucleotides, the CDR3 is TGTGCCAGCAGCTCTCAGACAGGGATCACTGAAGCTTTCTTT.

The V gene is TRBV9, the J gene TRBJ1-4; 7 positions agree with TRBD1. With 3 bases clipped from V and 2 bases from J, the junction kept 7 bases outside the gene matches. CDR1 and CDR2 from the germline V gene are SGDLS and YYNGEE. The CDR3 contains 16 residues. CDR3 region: CASSADSGQTNEKLFF. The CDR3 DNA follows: TGTGCCAGCAGCGCCGATTCGGGACAGACTAATGAAAAACTGTTTTTT.

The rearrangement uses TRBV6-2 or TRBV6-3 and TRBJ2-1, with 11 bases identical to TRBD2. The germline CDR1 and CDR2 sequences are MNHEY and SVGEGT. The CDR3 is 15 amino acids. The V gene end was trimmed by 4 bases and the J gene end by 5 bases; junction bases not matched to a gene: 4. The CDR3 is CASSLAGGMDNEQFF. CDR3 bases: TGTGCCAGCAGTTTAGCGGGAGGGATGGACAATGAGCAGTTCTTC.

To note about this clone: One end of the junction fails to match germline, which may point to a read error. The CDR3 region is CASSLGQLETQYF. The CDR3 DNA sequence: TGTGCTAGCAGCTTAGGACAGTTAGAGACCCAGTACTTC. V is TRBV7-7 and J is TRBJ2-5; D may be TRBD1 (6 bases). The CDR3 is made up of 13 amino acids. The germline CDR1 and CDR2 sequences are SSHAT and FNYEAQ (reference sequence). The complete variable domain, with remaining parts taken from reference TRBV7-7 and TRBJ2-5, reads GAGVSQSPRYKVTKRGQDVTLRCDPISSHATLYWYQQALGQGPEFLTYFNYEAQPDKSGLPSDRFSAERPEGSISTLTIQRTEQRDSAMYRCASSLGQLETQYFGPGTRLLVL.

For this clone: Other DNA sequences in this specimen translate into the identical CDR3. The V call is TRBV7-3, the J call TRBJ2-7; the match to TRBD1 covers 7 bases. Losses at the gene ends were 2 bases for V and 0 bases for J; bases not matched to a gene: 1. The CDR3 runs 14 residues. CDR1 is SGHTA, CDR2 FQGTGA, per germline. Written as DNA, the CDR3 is TGTGCCAGCAGCTTAGCAGGGGGCTCCTACGAGCAGTACTTC. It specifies CASSLAGGSYEQYF. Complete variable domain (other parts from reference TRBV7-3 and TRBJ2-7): GAGVSQTPSNKVTEKGKYVELRCDPISGHTALYWYRQSLGQGPEFLIYFQGTGAADDSGLPNDRFFAVRPEGSVSTLKIQRTERGDSAVYLCASSLAGGSYEQYFGPGTRLTVT.

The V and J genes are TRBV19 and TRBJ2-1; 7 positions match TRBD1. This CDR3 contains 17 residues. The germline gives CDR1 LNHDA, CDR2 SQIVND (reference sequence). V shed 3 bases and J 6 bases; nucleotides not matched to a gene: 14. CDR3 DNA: TGTGCCAGTAGTATCAACCTCCGGGACAGCAAGGTCAATGAGCAGTTCTTC. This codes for CASSINLRDSKVNEQFF.

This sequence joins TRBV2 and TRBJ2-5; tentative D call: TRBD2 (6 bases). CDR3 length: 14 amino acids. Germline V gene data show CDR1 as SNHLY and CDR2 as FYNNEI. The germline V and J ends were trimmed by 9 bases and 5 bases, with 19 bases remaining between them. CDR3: CASPGDPLGETQYF. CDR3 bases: TGTGCCAGTCCGGGGGACCCTCTTGGGGAGACCCAGTACTTC.

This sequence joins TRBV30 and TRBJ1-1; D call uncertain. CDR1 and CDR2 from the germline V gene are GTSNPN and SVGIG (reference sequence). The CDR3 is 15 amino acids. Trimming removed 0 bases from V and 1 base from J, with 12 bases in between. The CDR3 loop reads CAWSVEGLPNTEAFF. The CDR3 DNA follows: TGTGCCTGGAGTGTAGAGGGCCTGCCGAACACTGAAGCTTTCTTT.

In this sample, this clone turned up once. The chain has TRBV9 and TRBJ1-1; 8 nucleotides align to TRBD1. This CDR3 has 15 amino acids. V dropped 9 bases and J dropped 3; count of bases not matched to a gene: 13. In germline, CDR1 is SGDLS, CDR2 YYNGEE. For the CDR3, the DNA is TGTGCCACAGCGCCTACAGGGGGTTGGGACACTGAAGCTTTCTTT. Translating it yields CATAPTGGWDTEAFF.

The CDR3 region is CASSIDVNRVYEQFF. DNA for the CDR3: TGTGCCAGTAGTATAGACGTCAACAGGGTTTATGAGCAGTTCTTC. This chain joins TRBV19 and TRBJ2-1, with D possibly being TRBD1 (6 bases). Germline V gives CDR1 LNHDA, CDR2 SQIVND (reference sequence). With 0 bases removed from V and 8 bases from J, the gap between germline ends came to 14 bases. The CDR3 spans 15 residues. Full variable domain (remainder filled in from reference TRBV19 and TRBJ2-1): DGGITQSPKYLFRKEGQNVTLSCEQNLNHDAMYWYRQDPGQGLRLIYYSQIVNDFQKGDIAEGYSVSREKKESFPLTVTSAQKNPTAFYLCASSIDVNRVYEQFFGPGTRLTVL.

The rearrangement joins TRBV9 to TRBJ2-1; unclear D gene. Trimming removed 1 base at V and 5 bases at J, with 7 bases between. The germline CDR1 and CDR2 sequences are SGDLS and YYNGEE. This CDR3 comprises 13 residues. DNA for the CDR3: TGTGCCAGCAGCGTACACCAGAACAATGAGCAGTTCTTC. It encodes CASSVHQNNEQFF.

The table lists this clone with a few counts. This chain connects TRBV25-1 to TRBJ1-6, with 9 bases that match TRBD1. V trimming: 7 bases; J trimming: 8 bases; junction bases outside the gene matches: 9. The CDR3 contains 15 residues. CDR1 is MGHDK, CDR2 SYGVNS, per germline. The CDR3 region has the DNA TGTGCCAGCATGGGCGTGACAGGGGGGGATTCACCCCTCCACTTT. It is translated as CASMGVTGGDSPLHF.

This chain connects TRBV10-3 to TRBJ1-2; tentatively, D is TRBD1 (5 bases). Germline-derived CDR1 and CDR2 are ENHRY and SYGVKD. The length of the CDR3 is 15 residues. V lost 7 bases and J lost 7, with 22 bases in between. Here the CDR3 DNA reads TGTGCCATCACTGGAACAGGTACAGAGGTTTCTGGCTACACCTTC. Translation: CAITGTGTEVSGYTF.

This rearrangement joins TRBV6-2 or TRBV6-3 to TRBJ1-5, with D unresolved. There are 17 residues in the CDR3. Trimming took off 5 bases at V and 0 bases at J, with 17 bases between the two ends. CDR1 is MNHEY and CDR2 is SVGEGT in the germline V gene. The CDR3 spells CASSPRARELSNQPQHF. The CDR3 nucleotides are TGTGCCAGCAGTCCACGGGCTCGGGAACTTAGCAATCAGCCCCAGCATTTT.

The CDR3 DNA reads as TGTGCCAGCAGTAGAGGGGGCAGTTGGGAGCAGTACTTC. The encoded protein is CASSRGGSWEQYF. The rearrangement uses TRBV28 and TRBJ2-7; 7 bases map to TRBD1. The germline V gene encodes CDR1 MDHEN and CDR2 SYDVKM. Trimming removed 5 bases from V and 7 bases from J; junction bases left unmatched: 8. There are 13 residues in the CDR3.

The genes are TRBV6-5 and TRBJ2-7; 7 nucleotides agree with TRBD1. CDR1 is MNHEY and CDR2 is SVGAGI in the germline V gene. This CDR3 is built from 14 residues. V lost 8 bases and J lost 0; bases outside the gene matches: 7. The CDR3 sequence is CASPATGVSYEQYF. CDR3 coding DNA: TGTGCCAGCCCAGCCACAGGGGTCTCCTACGAGCAGTACTTC.

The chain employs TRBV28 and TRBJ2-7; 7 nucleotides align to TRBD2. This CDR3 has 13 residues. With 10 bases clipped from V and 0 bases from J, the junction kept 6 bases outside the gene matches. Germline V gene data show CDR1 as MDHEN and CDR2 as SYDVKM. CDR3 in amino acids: CAIFGGNSYEQYF. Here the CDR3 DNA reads TGTGCCATCTTCGGGGGGAACTCCTACGAGCAGTACTTC.

CDR3 in DNA: TGTGCCACTGGCGGAGGACCTAGCAATCAGCCCCAGCATTTT. The encoded protein is CATGGGPSNQPQHF. The chain joins TRBV24-1 to TRBJ1-5; no firm D call. CDR3 size: 14 residues. CDR1 and CDR2 (germline): KGHDR, SFDVKD. V lost 10 bases to trimming and J lost 0 bases, with 12 bases between them.

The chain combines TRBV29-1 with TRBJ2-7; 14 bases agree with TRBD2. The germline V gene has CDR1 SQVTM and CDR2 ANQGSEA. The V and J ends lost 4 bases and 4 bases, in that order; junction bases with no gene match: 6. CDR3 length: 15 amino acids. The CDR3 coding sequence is TGCAGCGTTGGGGGGACTAGCGGGAGTTTATACGAGCAGTACTTC. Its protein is CSVGGTSGSLYEQYF.

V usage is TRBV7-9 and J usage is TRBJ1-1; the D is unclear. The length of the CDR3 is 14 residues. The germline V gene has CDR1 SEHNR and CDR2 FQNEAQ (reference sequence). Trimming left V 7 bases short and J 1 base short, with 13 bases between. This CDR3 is CASTGRDWNTEAFF. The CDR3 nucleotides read TGTGCCAGCACCGGCAGAGACTGGAACACTGAAGCTTTCTTT.

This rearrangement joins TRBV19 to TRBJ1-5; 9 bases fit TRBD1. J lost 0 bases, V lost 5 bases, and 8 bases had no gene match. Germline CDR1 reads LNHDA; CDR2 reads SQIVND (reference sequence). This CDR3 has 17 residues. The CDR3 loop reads CASSASTGGNSNQPQHF. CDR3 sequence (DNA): TGTGCCAGTAGTGCCTCGACAGGGGGTAATAGCAATCAGCCCCAGCATTTT.

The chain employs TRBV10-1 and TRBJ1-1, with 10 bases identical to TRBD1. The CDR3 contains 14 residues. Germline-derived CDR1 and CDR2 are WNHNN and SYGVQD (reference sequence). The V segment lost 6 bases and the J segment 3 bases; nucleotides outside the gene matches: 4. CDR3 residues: CASSGGTGDTEAFF. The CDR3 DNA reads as TGCGCCAGCAGCGGCGGGACAGGGGACACTGAAGCTTTCTTT.

CDR3 in DNA: TGTGCCAGTAGTATTAATAGCGGGGGAAGCTCTGGGGCCAACGTCCTGACTTTC. Residues: CASSINSGGSSGANVLTF. The chain links TRBV19 to TRBJ2-6, with 9 bases identical to TRBD2. With 3 bases clipped from V and 0 bases from J, the junction kept 6 bases outside the gene matches. The length of the CDR3 is 18 residues. Germline-derived CDR1 and CDR2 are LNHDA and SQIVND (reference sequence). Full variable domain (missing parts from reference TRBV19 and TRBJ2-6): DGGITQSPKYLFRKEGQNVTLSCEQNLNHDAMYWYRQDPGQGLRLIYYSQIVNDFQKGDIAEGYSVSREKKESFPLTVTSAQKNPTAFYLCASSINSGGSSGANVLTFGAGSRLTVL.

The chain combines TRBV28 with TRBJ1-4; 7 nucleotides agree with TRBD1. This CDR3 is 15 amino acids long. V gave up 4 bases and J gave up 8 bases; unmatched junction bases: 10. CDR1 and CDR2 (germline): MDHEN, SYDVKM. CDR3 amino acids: CASSSQGVGREKLFF. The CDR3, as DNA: TGTGCCAGCAGTTCGCAGGGGGTTGGACGCGAAAAACTGTTTTTT.

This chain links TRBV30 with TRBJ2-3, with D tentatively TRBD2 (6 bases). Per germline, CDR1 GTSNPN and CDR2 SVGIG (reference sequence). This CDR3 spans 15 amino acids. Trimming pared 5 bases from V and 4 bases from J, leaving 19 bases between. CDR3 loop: CAWGAGTRGADTQYF. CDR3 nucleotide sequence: TGTGCCTGGGGGGCGGGGACCCGAGGGGCAGATACGCAGTATTTT.